One TCR beta chain is described in this entry. Its antigen is unidentified. The record originates from a study of OX40 agonist ivuxolimab in advanced cancers. Study-level information: Clinicians treated patients with ivuxolimab, an agonistic anti-OX40 (CD134) antibody.

Study-wide results and limits: Relative to CD4+, CD8+ T cells held more expanded clones on average.

Trimming removed 5 bases from V and 6 bases from J; junction bases left unmatched: 19. The CDR3 runs 19 residues. Germline assignment: CDR1 SGHVS and CDR2 FQNEAQ. Sequenced by immunoSEQ multiplex PCR; TCRdb stores in-frame clones only, minus some. This table has 55,000 to 70,000 clones, around 84% appearing once. This clonotype was obtained from an adult with an advanced solid tumor such as melanoma, head and neck, liver or kidney cancer. The chain uses TRBV7-8 and TRBJ2-7, with 13 positions matching TRBD2. The sequenced sample was CD4+ or CD8+ T cells sorted from blood, obtained in a trial of the OX40 agonist ivuxolimab. The CDR3 DNA follows: TGTGCCAGCAGCCCCCCCTTCCCTCTACTAGCGGGAGGGATGGTCGAGCAGTACTTC. This encodes CASSPPFPLLAGGMVEQYF.